The T cell receptor beta chain under discussion was sequenced for a study of T cells after yellow fever vaccination (dated by TCRdb to the late 2010s). Regarding the research as a whole: The SMART-Seq v4 Ultra Low Input RNA kit was used to prepare libraries from fractions with low cell numbers. Blood was collected at multiple timepoints before and after primary and secondary immunization, and bulk PBMC replicates and cell subsets were isolated. Bulk TCR alpha and beta repertoires were sequenced longitudinally to track T-cell clones before and after primary and booster YFV17D yellow fever vaccination. Two healthy male donors made up the cohort, one aged 18 to 29 years and the other aged 30 to 39 years. The full study reports these points: The secondary T-cell response was weaker than the primary response but faster, peaking on day 5 instead of day 15. A small fraction of clonotypes showed up in both the CD4 and CD8 compartments, probably as a result of convergent recombination. Most clones expanded after primary vaccination were re-detected after the booster (approximately 95% of CD4 and about nine tenths of CD8), suggesting broad memory maintenance. FACS-sorted repertoires could contain abundant contaminating clonotypes from the bulk population, so computational filtering was required. Because the study included only a couple of donors, the extent to which the findings can be generalized is limited.

The treatment or condition label on this specimen signifies: live attenuated yellow fever vaccine strain. At each blood-draw timepoint, two biological replicates of bulk PBMCs were collected. A standard Ficoll-Paque protocol was used to isolate PBMCs from peripheral blood. TriZol was used to extract RNA from bulk PBMCs, from CD4 and CD8 fractions, and from dextramer-positive and dextramer-negative fractions. About this clonotype itself: Its antigen remains undetermined. No base quality information exists; no much larger clone differs at one position.

The CDR3 has 14 amino acids, counting the end cysteine and phenylalanine. Solely the CDR3 DNA is kept, with 42 bases framed from the first base. The junction shows trimming of 5 bases on V and 7 bases on J, and the gene matches do not reach 8 bases of it. Reading the germline V gene gives CDR1 SGHTA and CDR2 FQGNSA. TCR cDNA was synthesized by 5'RACE template switching, through which a universal primer site and unique molecular identifiers were introduced. Priming of cDNA synthesis was performed from both the TCR alpha and TCR beta constant segments. Library amplification used two PCR steps, and the second PCR step added sample barcodes and sequencing adapters. Sequencing of libraries was performed on Illumina HiSeq 2500 (2x100 bp) or NovaSeq (2x150 bp). Regarding the original processing steps: MIGEC was used to demultiplex reads and collapse the reads into UMI consensus sequences, and MiXCR was used for V(D)J alignment. Vaccine-responding clonotypes were identified with edgeR using replicate PBMC samples, with FDR below 0.01 and a log2 fold change above 5 up to day 15 being required. CD4 or CD8 identity was assigned to each bulk clonotype according to whether the clonotype was present at higher abundance in the sequenced CD4 repertoire or the sequenced CD8 repertoire. TCRdb reprocessing: public reads trimmed at Q25 with fastp, clones called with MiXCR, in-frame beta chains kept. A single entry per CDR3 protein holds the most common genes and DNA from its merged rows. Here the V and J calls rest on TCRdb's processing, not on the authors' analysis. The sample has under 600,000 distinct CDR3 sequences on record, roughly 22% of them singletons. The ten largest clones add up to roughly 16% of the sample.

The receptor was isolated from a man aged 18 to 30 who received the YFV17D yellow fever vaccine. Rearrangement joined TRBV7-2 to TRBJ1-5, with 7 bases in between that match TRBD1. The sequences come from PBMCs, collected less than 25 days after the first yellow fever vaccination. The CDR3 is CASSLNRGEQPQHF. The DNA sequence is as follows: TGTGCCAGCAGCCTGAACAGGGGAGAACAGCCCCAGCATTTT.